This TCR beta chain stems from a study of control samples from healthy donors and cancer patients. The assay was immunoSEQ multiplex PCR, and TCRdb's table has in-frame clones only and misses some. The sample lists about 150,000 clones, approximately 91% occurring once. This CDR3 has 12 amino acids. Between the trimmed V and J ends, which lost 3 bases and 9 bases, there was a span of 8 bases. Sequenced sample: blood. V is TRBV12-3 or TRBV12-4 and J is TRBJ2-2; D unresolved. This receptor was taken from a man between 25 and 39 years old in good health. The chain's CDR3 is CASSFKVWELFF. CDR3 coding DNA: TGTGCCAGCAGTTTTAAAGTCTGGGAGCTGTTTTTT.